This TCR gamma chain was found in a study of Vδ1+ human thymocytes (dated by TCRdb to 2016 to 2019). About the study as a whole: As a data resource, the study described the mRNA-level TRG and TRD CDR3 repertoires of highly purified Vdelta1+ thymocytes obtained from young children. Validation of the multiplex-based CDR3 amplicon strategy against 5'RACE-based CDR3 amplicon generation methods had been performed previously.

This clone turned up a few times. The antigen this receptor binds is unknown. The input lacks base qualities; no much larger clone sits a single base away. RNA extraction was performed with the RNeasy mini kit, and reverse transcription was done with Superscript III. CDR3 amplicons were produced by multiplex PCR using pooled V-gene forward primers and a constant-region reverse primer with Illumina adaptor overhangs. After gel purification, amplicons were indexed with Nextera index primers over roughly 8 extra PCR cycles and were then purified with AMPure XP beads. Sequencing of libraries was performed on an Illumina MiSeq using paired-end 250 bp reads, dual indexing and an approximately 22% PhiX spike-in. As for how the authors treated the data: FastQC was used to check read quality, and ea-utils fastq-join was used to merge TRG read pairs. Annotation of sequences was performed with IMGT/HighV-QUEST, only productive sequences with unambiguous V-gene assignment were retained, and clonotypes were defined by identical CDR3 sequence. Downstream analysis used VDJtools 1.1.1, tcR 2.2.3, Treemap and vegan Shannon diversity in R 3.4.4. TCRdb processed the public reads again with the CATT caller, after which rows with matching DNA were combined. The V and J calls were not made by the authors but by TCRdb's processing. A total of tens of thousands of gamma-chain clones appear in this sample, 20% of them only once. The biggest ten clones account for about 1.9% of the sample.

Thymic samples were depleted of alphabeta T cells, then CD3+ TCRVdelta1+ TCRVdelta2- thymocytes were FACS-sorted. The purity of the sorted Vdelta1+ thymocytes fell between roughly 96% and 99.6%. Thymic specimens were obtained from 8 paediatric patients, aged from about 5 days to 16 months, who were undergoing corrective cardiac surgery. Thymic tissue was dispersed and mononuclear cells isolated on a Histopaque-1077 density gradient. Staining used anti-TCRVdelta1 clone TS8.2, anti-TCRVdelta2 clone B6, anti-CD3 clone HIT3a and anti-TCRalphabeta clone IP26 antibodies. The germline V gene (reference sequence) supplies CDR1 VTNTFY and CDR2 YDVSTARD. Relative to germline, V is missing 0 bases and J is missing 6 bases, with 10 bases of the junction outside any gene match. The CDR3 has 16 amino acids, counting the end cysteine and phenylalanine. Solely the CDR3 DNA is kept, with 48 bases framed from the first base.

General study outcomes and caveats: No clustering by age or sex was observed, so analyses did not stratify donors by these variables. Unlike the oligoclonal repertoires in peripheral blood, the thymic TRG and TRD repertoires appeared highly polyclonal, with Gaussian CDR3 length distributions. Although sort purity was high, roughly a fifth of thymic TRD sequences were Vdelta2 (with a few Vdelta3), in contrast to the peripheral blood Vdelta1+ controls. Many TRG clonotypes were found to be shared between donors (up to roughly 7x10^3), whereas TRD repertoires were found to be essentially private (max about 120 shared). Because unexpected Vdelta2 sequences could lead to misinterpretation of bulk repertoire data, the authors recommended using highly purified populations and single-cell validation.

Recombination joined TRGV3 with TRGJP2. Source material: Vdelta1+ gamma-delta thymocytes from the thymus. This specimen's cell subset or site label, per the study, means: FACS-sorted CD3+ TCRalphabeta- TCRVdelta1+ TCRVdelta2- thymocytes. The sequence came from a boy less than two years old who had congenital heart surgery. The nucleotide sequence reads as follows: TGTGCCACCTGGGACAGGCCTGGGGGCTGTGATTGGATCAAGACGTTT. This translates into CATWDRPGGCDWIKTF.